This TCR beta chain is drawn from a study of blood T cell repertoires in COVID-19. In the study overall: From the United States, Italy and Spain came samples of acute and convalescent COVID-19. PBMCs, B-cell-depleted T cells, or T cells provided the cDNA or gDNA that made up the material.

Authors' analysis steps: Nucleated cell number was recorded as an estimate derived from reference gene primer amplification. Sequencing was performed with immunoSEQ multiplex PCR; in TCRdb, only in-frame clones are kept and a portion is missing. That table gives V, J and clone size, and the DNA gave D and trimming. This repertoire shows some 91,000 clones, over 75% found once; its top ten account for around 7%. CDR3 length equals 15 residues. CDR1 and CDR2 from the germline V gene are MNHEY and SVGAGI. V lost 6 bases to trimming and J lost 1 base; unmatched junction nucleotides: 5. This clone was counted a few times.

The TCR was taken from a man between 65 and 80 years old with acute or convalescent COVID-19. J is TRBJ2-7 and V is TRBV6-5; 11 positions match TRBD1. What was sequenced was peripheral blood. CDR3 nucleotides: TGTGCCAGCAGACCAGGGACAGGGGGGTCCTACGAGCAGTACTTC. Protein: CASRPGTGGSYEQYF.